This T cell receptor (beta chain) was sequenced for a study of T cell responses to AZD1222 COVID-19 vaccine. The germline CDR1 and CDR2 sequences are MGHRA and YSYEKL. With 1 base clipped from V and 0 bases from J, the junction kept 3 bases outside the gene matches. This CDR3 has 15 residues. This table comes from immunoSEQ multiplex PCR, and its TCRdb copy is limited to in-frame clones, with some not included. The profile shows roughly 120,000 clones, roughly 88% of them singletons. Only a few counts were recorded for this clone. The antigen is not known. Study-wide findings and caveats: A reported finding is that nearly half of spike-specific TCRs target unmutated variant regions. All repertoire sampling was performed exclusively after the peak T cell response. Along spike, vaccine-associated CD4 TCRs were found throughout, with dominance at 160-218 and 743-854. There were mostly white British donors and more females than males, and clonal diversity was possibly underestimated.

The chain carries TRBV4-1 and TRBJ2-7; 7 nucleotides line up with TRBD1. This TCR derives from an adult in good health. The sequencing used peripheral blood, collected on day 0 of MenACWY control vaccination. The CDR3 loop reads CASSQVGTASYEQYF. CDR3 nucleotide sequence: TGCGCCAGCAGCCAAGTGGGGACAGCCTCCTACGAGCAGTACTTC.